This T cell receptor (beta chain) stems from a study of control samples from healthy donors and cancer patients. Sequencing was performed with immunoSEQ multiplex PCR; in TCRdb, only in-frame clones are kept and a portion is missing. This sample has about 85,000 clones, with about 89% found just once. The receptor comes from a woman aged 55-70 years in good health. Input material: blood.

Here the CDR3 reads CASEPGLSSTDTQYF. In nucleotides, the CDR3 is TGTGCCAGCGAGCCTGGACTATCTAGCACAGATACGCAGTATTTT. V gene TRBV5-8 combines with J gene TRBJ2-3; D is possibly TRBD2 (6 bases). The length of the CDR3 is 15 residues. Germline loops: CDR1 SGHTS, CDR2 YDEGEE. Trimming removed 7 bases at V and 0 bases at J, with 15 bases between. Filled out from reference TRBV5-8 and TRBJ2-3, the complete variable domain reads EAGVTQSPTHLIKTRGQQATLRCSPISGHTSVYWYQQALGLGLQFLLWYDEGEERNRGNFPPRFSGRQFPNYSSELNVNALELEDSALYLCASEPGLSSTDTQYFGPGTRLTVL.